This T cell receptor beta chain was sequenced in a study of neoadjuvant anti-PD-1 for oral cavity cancer. The data were produced by immunoSEQ multiplex PCR, yet TCRdb's version contains in-frame clones alone and is incomplete. The sample includes some 13,000 clones, roughly 70% of them seen just once. This TCR was sampled from a person aged 35 to 85 with oral cavity squamous cell carcinoma. The donor label of this sample is uncertain. The sequences come from tumor tissue, collected before nivolumab (anti-PD-1) treatment.

The CDR3 coding sequence is TGTGCCAGCAGCATACAGGGGGCGGGCTATGGCTACACCTTC. As protein: CASSIQGAGYGYTF. V usage is TRBV5-8 and J usage is TRBJ1-2, with TRBD1 identical over 9 bases. The CDR3 is 14 residues long. V lost 4 bases, J lost 4 bases, and 5 bases stayed unmatched. The V gene's germline CDR1 is SGHTS and CDR2 YDEGEE. Looking up the rest from reference TRBV5-8 and TRBJ1-2 gives the full variable domain: EAGVTQSPTHLIKTRGQQATLRCSPISGHTSVYWYQQALGLGLQFLLWYDEGEERNRGNFPPRFSGRQFPNYSSELNVNALELEDSALYLCASSIQGAGYGYTFGSGTRLTVV.